The source of this TCR beta chain is a study of somatic mutations in cytotoxic T cells in rheumatoid arthritis (dated by TCRdb to between 2016 and 2019). In terms of the full investigation: Peripheral blood (30 ml EDTA) was collected from patients immediately after diagnosis and before any treatment began. A FACSAria II or Sony SH800 was used to flow-sort some V beta antibody-stained T-cell populations at nearly 100% purity, and TCRB sequencing was also done on sorted V beta1+ cells. In newly diagnosed rheumatoid arthritis without treatment, the study examined if expanded CD8+ T-cell clones harbor somatic mutations, relying on TCRB deep sequencing to characterize clonality. The median ages of the patient and control groups were essentially identical. TCRB deep sequencing covered some 60 patients with rheumatoid arthritis along with 20 healthy controls. The investigation overall reported the following: Rheumatoid arthritis patients and age-matched healthy controls did not significantly differ in CD8+ T-cell clonality. CD8+ clonality increased with age in patients (Spearman r ~ 0.49) but not in healthy controls. The slight TRBV07 underrepresentation in patients was not adjusted for multiple comparisons. The antigen targets of the expanded CD8+ clones were unknown, and absence from virus-specific databases did not rule out viral specificity. In about an eighth of the roughly 65 patients, more than 20% of CD8+ cells belonged to the largest CD8+ clone, while several identical CD8+ TCRB sequences were shared between blood and synovial fluid.

CD4+ and CD8+ cells were isolated by positive magnetic bead selection on an AutoMACS, and purity was checked by flow cytometry. After a first flow cytometry screen using a TCR V beta antibody panel, clonal expansions were characterized through TCRB deep sequencing of sorted CD8+ fractions. Isolation of peripheral blood mononuclear cells was done through Ficoll-Paque PLUS density gradient separation. Using Nucleospin Tissue or Tissue XS kits, DNA was extracted from CD4-enriched, CD8-enriched or PBMC samples, with quantification by a Qubit 2.0 fluorometer. The immunoSEQ assay was applied to genomic DNA for TCRB CDR3 sequencing. Per the source publication's procedure: Patient CD8+ clones larger than 1% were compared against published virus-specific TCRB sequences, and only a few matched. Analyses were restricted to productive TCRB rearrangements. Clonality was calculated as a Shannon entropy-based productive clonality index, and a clone was defined by a unique TCRB CDR3 sequence. The template counts of each clone relative to the total templates per sample were used to calculate repertoire overlap between two samples. V-gene usage measured by flow cytometry correlated with TCRB sequencing V-gene usage, with a Spearman r of 0.5 to 0.65. TCRdb's version of the immuneACCESS table is confined to in-frame rearrangements and falls short of the full clone set. An unresolved V gene accounts for under half of the shortfall where checked; the remainder is of unknown origin. That table is the source of V, J and clone size, and D and trimming were worked out from the DNA. The sample records roughly 32,000 clones, 80% to 85% of which are singletons. More than 6.5% of the sample goes to the ten largest clones.

Notes on this clone: Its target antigen remains unknown. One base away there is no much larger clone; base qualities are not given.

Per the germline V gene (reference sequence), SGHNT is the CDR1 and YYREEE is the CDR2. The CDR3, cysteine through phenylalanine, is 14 amino acids long. The DNA shown is the 42-base CDR3, in frame from base 1. V was cut back by 0 bases and J by 3 bases, leaving a gap of 7 bases between them. What was sequenced was CD8+ T cells sorted from blood. The source of this sequence is an adult with rheumatoid arthritis. The receptor chain draws on TRBV5-4 and TRBJ1-3, with no confident D gene call. The CDR3 region has the sequence CASSLGGYGNTIYF. The bases read TGTGCCAGCAGCTTGGGAGGGTATGGAAACACCATATATTTT.